This T cell receptor (beta chain) was profiled in a study of T cells in narcolepsy. Study information: Donors had narcolepsy type 1 or type 2, or were healthy controls. General observations from the study: Comparing one patient's CSF and blood CD4+ clonotypes highlighted HCRT- and TRIB2-specific autoreactive clonotypes. Reportedly, autoreactive clonotypes were serially detected in patients' blood but not controls'.

Here immunoSEQ multiplex PCR was the method, and the copy in TCRdb shows in-frame clones only, minus some. The table lists roughly 9,800 clones, more than 65% of them singletons. This clone has just a few counts. Its antigen is not identified. Losses at the gene ends were 2 bases for V and 6 bases for J; bases not matched to a gene: 10. The CDR3 runs to 15 residues. Germline lookup yields CDR1 SGHTA and CDR2 FQGTGA. The chain uses TRBV7-3 and TRBJ2-7; 7 bases match TRBD1. The sequence was obtained from a human donor with narcolepsy. Specimen: CD45RA- memory CD8+ T cells from PBMCs. The CDR3 region has the DNA TGTGCCAGCAGCTTAGCCCCGCAGGGGGTGAGCGAGCAGTACTTC. Residues: CASSLAPQGVSEQYF.